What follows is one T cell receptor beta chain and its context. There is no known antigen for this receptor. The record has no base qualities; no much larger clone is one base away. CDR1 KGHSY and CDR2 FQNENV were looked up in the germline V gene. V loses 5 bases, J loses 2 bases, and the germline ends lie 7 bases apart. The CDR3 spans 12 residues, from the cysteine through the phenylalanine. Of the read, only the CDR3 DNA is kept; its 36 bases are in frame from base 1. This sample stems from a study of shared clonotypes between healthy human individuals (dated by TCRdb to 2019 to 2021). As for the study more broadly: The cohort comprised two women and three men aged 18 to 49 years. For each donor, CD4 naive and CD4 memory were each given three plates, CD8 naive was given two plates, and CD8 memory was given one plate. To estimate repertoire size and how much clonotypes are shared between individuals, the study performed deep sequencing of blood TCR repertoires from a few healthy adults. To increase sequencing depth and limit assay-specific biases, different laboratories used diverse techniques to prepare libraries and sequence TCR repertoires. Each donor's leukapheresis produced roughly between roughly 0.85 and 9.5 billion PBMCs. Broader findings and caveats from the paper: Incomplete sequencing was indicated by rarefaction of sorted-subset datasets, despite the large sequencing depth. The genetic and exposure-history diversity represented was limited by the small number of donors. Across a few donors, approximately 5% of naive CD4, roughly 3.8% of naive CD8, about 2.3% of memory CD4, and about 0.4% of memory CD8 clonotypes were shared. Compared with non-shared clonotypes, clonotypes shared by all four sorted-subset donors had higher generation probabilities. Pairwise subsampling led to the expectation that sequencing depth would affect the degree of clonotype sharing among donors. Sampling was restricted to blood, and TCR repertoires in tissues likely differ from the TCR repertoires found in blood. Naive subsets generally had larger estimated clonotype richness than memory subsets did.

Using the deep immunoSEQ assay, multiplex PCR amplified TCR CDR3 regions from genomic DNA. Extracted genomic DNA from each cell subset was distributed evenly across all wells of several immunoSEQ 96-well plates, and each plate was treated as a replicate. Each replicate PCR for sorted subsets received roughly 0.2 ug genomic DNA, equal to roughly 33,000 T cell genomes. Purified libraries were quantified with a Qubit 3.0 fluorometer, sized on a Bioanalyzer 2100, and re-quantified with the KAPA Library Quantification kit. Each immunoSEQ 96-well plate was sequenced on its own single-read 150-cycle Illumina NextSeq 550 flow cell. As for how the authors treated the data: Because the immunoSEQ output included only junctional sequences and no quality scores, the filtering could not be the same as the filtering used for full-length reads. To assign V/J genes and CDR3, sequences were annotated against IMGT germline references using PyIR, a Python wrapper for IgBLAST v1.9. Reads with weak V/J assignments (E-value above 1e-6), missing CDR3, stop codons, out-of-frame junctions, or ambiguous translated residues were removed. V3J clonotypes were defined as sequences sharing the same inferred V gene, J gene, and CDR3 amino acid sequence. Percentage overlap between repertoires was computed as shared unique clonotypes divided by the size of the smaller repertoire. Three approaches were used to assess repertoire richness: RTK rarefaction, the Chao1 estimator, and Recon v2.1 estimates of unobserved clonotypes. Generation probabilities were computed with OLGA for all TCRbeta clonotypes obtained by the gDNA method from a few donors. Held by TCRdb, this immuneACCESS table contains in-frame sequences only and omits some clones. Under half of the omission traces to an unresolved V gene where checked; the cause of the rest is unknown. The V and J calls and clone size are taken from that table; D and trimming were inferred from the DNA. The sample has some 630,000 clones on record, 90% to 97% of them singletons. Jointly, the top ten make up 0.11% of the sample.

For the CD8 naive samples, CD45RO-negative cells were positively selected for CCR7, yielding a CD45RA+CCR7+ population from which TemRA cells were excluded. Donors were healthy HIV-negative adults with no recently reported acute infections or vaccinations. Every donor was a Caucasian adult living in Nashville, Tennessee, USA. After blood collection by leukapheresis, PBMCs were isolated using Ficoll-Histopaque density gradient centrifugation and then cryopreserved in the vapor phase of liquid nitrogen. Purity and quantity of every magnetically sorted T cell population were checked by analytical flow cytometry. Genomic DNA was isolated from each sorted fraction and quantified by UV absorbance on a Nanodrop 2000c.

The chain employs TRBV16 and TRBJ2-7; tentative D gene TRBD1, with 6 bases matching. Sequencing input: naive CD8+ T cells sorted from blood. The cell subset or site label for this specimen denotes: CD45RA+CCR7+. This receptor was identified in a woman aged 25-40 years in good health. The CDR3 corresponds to CASSSGAYEQYF. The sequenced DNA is TGTGCCAGCAGCTCAGGGGCCTACGAGCAGTACTTC.